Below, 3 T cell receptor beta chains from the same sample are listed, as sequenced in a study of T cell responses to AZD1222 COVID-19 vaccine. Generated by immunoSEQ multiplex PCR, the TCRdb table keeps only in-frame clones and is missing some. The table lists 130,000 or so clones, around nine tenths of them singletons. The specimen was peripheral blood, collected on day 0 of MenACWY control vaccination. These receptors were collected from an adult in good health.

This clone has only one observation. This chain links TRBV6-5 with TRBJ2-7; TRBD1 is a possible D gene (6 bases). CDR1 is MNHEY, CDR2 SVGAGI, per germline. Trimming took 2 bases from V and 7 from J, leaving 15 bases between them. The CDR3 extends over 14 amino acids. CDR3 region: CASSYGRGWQEQYF. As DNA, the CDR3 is TGTGCCAGCAGTTACGGCAGGGGTTGGCAAGAGCAGTACTTC.

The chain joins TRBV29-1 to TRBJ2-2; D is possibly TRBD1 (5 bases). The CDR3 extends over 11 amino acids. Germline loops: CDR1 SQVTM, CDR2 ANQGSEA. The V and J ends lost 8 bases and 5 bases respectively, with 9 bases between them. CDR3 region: CSSRVTGELFF. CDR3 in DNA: TGCAGCTCCAGGGTAACCGGGGAGCTGTTTTTT.

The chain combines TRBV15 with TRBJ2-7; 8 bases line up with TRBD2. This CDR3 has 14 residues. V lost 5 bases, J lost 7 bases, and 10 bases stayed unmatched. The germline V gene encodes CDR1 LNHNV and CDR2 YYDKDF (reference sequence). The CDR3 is CATSPGTSFWEQYF. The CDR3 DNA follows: TGTGCCACCAGCCCCGGGACTAGTTTCTGGGAGCAGTACTTC.